Reported below is one T cell receptor beta chain. The CDR3 has 13 amino acids. V was pared by 5 bases and J by 0 bases, with 8 bases between. Germline V gives CDR1 DFQATT, CDR2 SNEGSKA (reference sequence). The sample is drawn from a study of CD8 T cells in Susac syndrome. After extraction with the RNeasy kit, roughly 0.5 to 1 ug of the RNA was reverse transcribed using random hexamers. TCRdb redid the calling of the immunoSEQ multiplex PCR reads with MiXCR, one entry per CDR3 protein. This sample has nearly 200,000 distinct CDR3 sequences, with 90% to 95% found just once. The V gene is TRBV20-1, the J gene TRBJ1-3; D perhaps matches TRBD1 (5 bases). The specimen sequenced was CD4+ T cells from PBMCs. This sequence was found in a human donor with multiple sclerosis. The CDR3 is CSAGGPSGNTIYF. In nucleotides, the CDR3 is TGCAGTGCTGGGGGTCCCTCTGGAAACACCATATATTTT.